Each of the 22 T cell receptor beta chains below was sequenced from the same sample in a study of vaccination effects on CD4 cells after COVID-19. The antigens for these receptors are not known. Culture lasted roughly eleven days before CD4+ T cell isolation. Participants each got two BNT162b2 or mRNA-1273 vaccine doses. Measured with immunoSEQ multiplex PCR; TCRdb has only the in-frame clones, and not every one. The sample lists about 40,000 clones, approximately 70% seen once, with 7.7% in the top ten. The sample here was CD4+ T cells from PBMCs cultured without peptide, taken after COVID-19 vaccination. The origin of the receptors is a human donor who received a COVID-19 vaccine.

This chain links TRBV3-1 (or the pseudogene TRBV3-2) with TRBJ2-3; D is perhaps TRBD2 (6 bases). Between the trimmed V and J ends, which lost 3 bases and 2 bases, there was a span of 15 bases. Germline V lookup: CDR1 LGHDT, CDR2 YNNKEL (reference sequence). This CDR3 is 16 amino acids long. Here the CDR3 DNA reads TGTGCCAGCAGCCAGCCCGGGACTGTCGACACAGATACGCAGTATTTT. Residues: CASSQPGTVDTDTQYF.

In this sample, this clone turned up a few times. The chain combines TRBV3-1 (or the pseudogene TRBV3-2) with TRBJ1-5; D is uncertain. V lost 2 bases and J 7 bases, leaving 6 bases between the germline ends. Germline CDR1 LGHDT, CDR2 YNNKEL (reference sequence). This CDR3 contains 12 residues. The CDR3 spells CASSQSFQPQHF. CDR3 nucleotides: TGTGCCAGCAGCCAAAGTTTCCAGCCCCAGCATTTT.

The CDR3 loop reads CASSPPILTDTQYF. DNA of the CDR3: TGTGCCAGCTCACCACCGATTTTAACAGATACGCAGTATTTT. V is TRBV18 and J is TRBJ2-3; D is ambiguous. Germline V gene data show CDR1 as KGHSH and CDR2 as LQKENI. This CDR3 has 14 residues. Trimming removed 0 bases from V and 3 bases from J, with 7 bases in between.

The CDR3 loop is CASSKELNQETQYF. Here the CDR3 DNA reads TGTGCCAGCAGCAAGGAATTAAACCAAGAGACCCAGTACTTC. The gene calls are TRBV5-4 and TRBJ2-5; no clear D gene. CDR3 length equals 14 residues. V lost 4 bases, J lost 0 bases, and 10 bases lay in between. The germline gives CDR1 SGHNT, CDR2 YYREEE (reference sequence). The full variable domain, its missing parts supplied by reference TRBV5-4 and TRBJ2-5, is ETGVTQSPTHLIKTRGQQVTLRCSSQSGHNTVSWYQQALGQGPQFIFQYYREEENGRGNFPPRFSGLQFPNYSSELNVNALELDDSALYLCASSKELNQETQYFGPGTRLLVL.

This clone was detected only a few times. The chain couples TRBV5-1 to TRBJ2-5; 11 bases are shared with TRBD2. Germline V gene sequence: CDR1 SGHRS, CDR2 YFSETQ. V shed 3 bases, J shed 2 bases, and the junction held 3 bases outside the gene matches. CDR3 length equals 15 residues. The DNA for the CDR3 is TGCGCCAGCAGCTGGGGACTAGCGGAGCAAGAGACCCAGTACTTC. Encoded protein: CASSWGLAEQETQYF.

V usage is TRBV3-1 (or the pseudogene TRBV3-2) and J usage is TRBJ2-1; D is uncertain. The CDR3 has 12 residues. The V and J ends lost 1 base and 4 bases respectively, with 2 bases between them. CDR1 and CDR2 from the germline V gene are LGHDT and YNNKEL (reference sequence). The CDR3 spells CASSQGYNEQFF. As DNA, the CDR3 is TGTGCCAGCAGCCAAGGGTACAATGAGCAGTTCTTC.

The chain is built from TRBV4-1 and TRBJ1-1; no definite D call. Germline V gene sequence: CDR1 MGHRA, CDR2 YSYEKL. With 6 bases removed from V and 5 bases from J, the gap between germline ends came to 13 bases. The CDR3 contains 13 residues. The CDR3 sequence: CASSRTIATEAFF. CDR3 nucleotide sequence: TGCGCCAGCAGTAGGACTATAGCTACTGAAGCTTTCTTT.

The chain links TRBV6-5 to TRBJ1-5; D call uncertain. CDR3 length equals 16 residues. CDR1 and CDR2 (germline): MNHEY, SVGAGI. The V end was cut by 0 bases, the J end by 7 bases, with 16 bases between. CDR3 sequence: CASSYSGNSLGQPQHF. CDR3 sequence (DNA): TGTGCCAGCAGTTACTCGGGCAACTCCCTGGGACAGCCCCAGCATTTT.

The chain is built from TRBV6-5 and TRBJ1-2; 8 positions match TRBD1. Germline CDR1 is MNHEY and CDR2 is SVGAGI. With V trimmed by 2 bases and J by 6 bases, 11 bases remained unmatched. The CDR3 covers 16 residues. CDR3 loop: CASSYPSGQGGDGYTF. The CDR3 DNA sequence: TGTGCCAGCAGTTACCCATCCGGACAGGGCGGCGATGGCTACACCTTC.

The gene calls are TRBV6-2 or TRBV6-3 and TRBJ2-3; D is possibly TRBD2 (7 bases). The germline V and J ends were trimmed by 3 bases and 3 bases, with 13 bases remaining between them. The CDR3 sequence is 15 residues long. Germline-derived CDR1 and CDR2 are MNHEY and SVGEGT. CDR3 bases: TGTGCCAGCAGTTATGGGGGGGCGGTGACAGATACGCAGTATTTT. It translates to CASSYGGAVTDTQYF.

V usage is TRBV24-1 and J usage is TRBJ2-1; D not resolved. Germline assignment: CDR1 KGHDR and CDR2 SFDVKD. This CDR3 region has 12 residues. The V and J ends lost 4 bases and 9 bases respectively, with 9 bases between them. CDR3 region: CATSDGPAEQFF. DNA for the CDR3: TGTGCCACCAGTGACGGACCGGCTGAGCAGTTCTTC.

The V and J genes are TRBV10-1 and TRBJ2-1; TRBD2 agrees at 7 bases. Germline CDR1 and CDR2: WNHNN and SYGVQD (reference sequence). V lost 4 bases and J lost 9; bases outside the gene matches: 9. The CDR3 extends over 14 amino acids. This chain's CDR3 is CASSVQSRGSEQFF. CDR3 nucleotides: TGCGCCAGCAGTGTCCAATCGCGGGGGAGTGAGCAGTTCTTC.

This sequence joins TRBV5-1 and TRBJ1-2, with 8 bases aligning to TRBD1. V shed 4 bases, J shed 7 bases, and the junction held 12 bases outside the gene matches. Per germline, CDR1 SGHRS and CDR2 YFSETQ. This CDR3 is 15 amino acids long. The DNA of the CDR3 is TGCGCCAGCAGCGCCGGGACAGGCGATTCGGGTGGCTACACCTTC. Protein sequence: CASSAGTGDSGGYTF. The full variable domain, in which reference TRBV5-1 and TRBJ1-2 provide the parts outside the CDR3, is KAGVTQTPRYLIKTRGQQVTLSCSPISGHRSVSWYQQTPGQGLQFLFEYFSETQRNKGNFPGRFSGRQFSNSRSEMNVSTLELGDSALYLCASSAGTGDSGGYTFGSGTRLTVV.

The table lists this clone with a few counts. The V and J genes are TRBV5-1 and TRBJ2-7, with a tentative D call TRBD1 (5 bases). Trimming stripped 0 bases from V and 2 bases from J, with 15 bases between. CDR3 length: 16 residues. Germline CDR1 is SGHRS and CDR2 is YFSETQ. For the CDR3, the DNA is TGCGCCAGCAGCTTGGTATTTCTGGGGCAGACCTACGAGCAGTACTTC. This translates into CASSLVFLGQTYEQYF.

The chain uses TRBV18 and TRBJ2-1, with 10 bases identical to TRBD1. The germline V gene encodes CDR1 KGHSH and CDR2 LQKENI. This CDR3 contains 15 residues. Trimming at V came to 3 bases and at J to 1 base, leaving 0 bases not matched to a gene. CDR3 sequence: CASSPGQGSYNEQFF. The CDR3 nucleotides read TGTGCCAGCTCACCGGGACAGGGGTCCTACAATGAGCAGTTCTTC. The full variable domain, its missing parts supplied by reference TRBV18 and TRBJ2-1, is NAGVMQNPRHLVRRRGQEARLRCSPMKGHSHVYWYRQLPEEGLKFMVYLQKENIIDESGMPKERFSAEFPKEGPSILRIQQVVRGDSAAYFCASSPGQGSYNEQFFGPGTRLTVL.

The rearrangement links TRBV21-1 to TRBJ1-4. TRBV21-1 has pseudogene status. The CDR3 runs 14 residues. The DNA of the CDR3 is TGTGCCAGCAGTTTAGGACGGCCCCATGAAAAACTGTTTTTT. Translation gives CASSLGRPHEKLFF.

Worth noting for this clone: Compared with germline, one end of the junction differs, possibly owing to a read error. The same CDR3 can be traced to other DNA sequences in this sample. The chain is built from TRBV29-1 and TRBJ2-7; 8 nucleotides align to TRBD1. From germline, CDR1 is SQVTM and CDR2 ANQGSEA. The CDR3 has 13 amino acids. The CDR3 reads CSVEQGETYEQYF. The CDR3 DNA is TGCAGCGTCGAACAGGGGGAGACCTACGAACAGTACTTC.

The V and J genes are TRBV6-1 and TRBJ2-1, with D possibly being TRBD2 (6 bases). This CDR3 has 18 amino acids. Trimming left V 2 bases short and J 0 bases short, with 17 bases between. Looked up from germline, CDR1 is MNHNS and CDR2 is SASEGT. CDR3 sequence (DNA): TGTGCCAGCAGTGAATATTCGGGTCGGGGAGGCTCCTACAATGAGCAGTTCTTC. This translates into CASSEYSGRGGSYNEQFF.

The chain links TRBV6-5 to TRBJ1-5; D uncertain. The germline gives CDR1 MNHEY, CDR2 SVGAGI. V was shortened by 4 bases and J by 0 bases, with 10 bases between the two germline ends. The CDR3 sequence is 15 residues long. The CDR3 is CASSWRQTSNQPQHF. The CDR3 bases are TGTGCCAGCAGTTGGAGACAAACTAGCAATCAGCCCCAGCATTTT.

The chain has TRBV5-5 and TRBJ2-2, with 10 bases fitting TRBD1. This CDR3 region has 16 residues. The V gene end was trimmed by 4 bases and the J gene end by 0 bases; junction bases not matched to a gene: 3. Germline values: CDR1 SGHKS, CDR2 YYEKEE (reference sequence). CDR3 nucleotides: TGTGCCAGCAGCACTGGACAGGGGGCGAACACCGGGGAGCTGTTTTTT. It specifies CASSTGQGANTGELFF.

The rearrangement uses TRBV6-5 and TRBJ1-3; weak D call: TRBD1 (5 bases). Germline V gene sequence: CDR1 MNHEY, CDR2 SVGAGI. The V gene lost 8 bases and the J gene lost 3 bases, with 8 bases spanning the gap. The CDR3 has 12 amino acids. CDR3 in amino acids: CASGGDGNTIYF. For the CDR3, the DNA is TGTGCCAGCGGGGGGGATGGAAACACCATATATTTT.

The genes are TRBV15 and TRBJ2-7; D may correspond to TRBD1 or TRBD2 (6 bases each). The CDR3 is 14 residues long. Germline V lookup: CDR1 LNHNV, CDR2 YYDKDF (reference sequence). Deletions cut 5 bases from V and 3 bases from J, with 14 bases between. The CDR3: CATSSGGRDYEQYF. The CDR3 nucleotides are TGTGCCACCAGCTCCGGGGGCCGTGACTACGAGCAGTACTTC.